The 14 T cell receptor beta chains in this list originate from one sample, sequenced in a study of T cell responses to AZD1222 COVID-19 vaccine. TCRdb's table, derived via immunoSEQ multiplex PCR, lists solely in-frame clones and lacks some. Among about 120,000 clones listed, 94% were seen once. Material: peripheral blood, obtained 28 days after the second AZD1222 dose. The source of these receptors is an adult who received the AZD1222 COVID-19 vaccine.

J is TRBJ1-4 and V is TRBV11-2; 8 positions match TRBD1. Trimming at V came to 5 bases and at J to 5 bases, leaving 7 bases not matched to a gene. Germline loops: CDR1 SGHAT, CDR2 FQNNGV. The CDR3 has 15 amino acids. CDR3 in amino acids: CASSPSNRGNEKLFF. In DNA form, the CDR3 reads TGTGCCAGCAGCCCCTCGAACAGGGGGAATGAAAAACTGTTTTTT.

This chain links TRBV4-2 with TRBJ1-2; TRBD1 matches at 7 bases. This CDR3 spans 16 amino acids. Germline V gene data show CDR1 as LGHNA and CDR2 as YNFKEQ. Trimming cost V 1 base and J 7 bases; bases outside gene matches: 12. CDR3 sequence (DNA): TGTGCCAGCAGCCAAGGCAGGGGGGGCGCTTCTAGTGGCTACACCTTC. Translating it yields CASSQGRGGASSGYTF.

The chain employs TRBV14 and TRBJ2-3; possibly TRBD2 for D (6 bases). The germline V gene has CDR1 SGHDN and CDR2 FVKESK. V shed 4 bases and J shed 1 base, with 18 bases lying between them. CDR3 length equals 17 residues. CDR3 in DNA: TGTGCCAGCAGCCGGACTATCTTTGCGGTGGGCACAGATACGCAGTATTTT. Translation: CASSRTIFAVGTDTQYF.

This chain uses TRBV30 with TRBJ2-3; TRBD1 matches at 7 bases. CDR3 size: 16 residues. V shed 7 bases, J shed 3 bases, and the junction held 16 bases outside the gene matches. CDR1 GTSNPN and CDR2 SVGIG come from the germline V gene (reference sequence). The CDR3 DNA reads TGTGCCTACCATTCGAAAAGGGGGCCTTTTACAGATACGCAGTATTTT. This encodes CAYHSKRGPFTDTQYF.

This clone was seen a few times. The rearrangement links TRBV5-4 to TRBJ2-4; D possibly corresponds to TRBD1 (6 bases). Between the trimmed V and J ends, which lost 4 bases and 3 bases, there was a span of 20 bases. The germline V gene has CDR1 SGHNT and CDR2 YYREEE (reference sequence). The CDR3 extends over 17 amino acids. The DNA of the CDR3 is TGTGCCAGCAGCACACAACAGGGTGGGCGATACAAAAACATTCAGTACTTC. Translated: CASSTQQGGRYKNIQYF. The full variable domain, in which reference TRBV5-4 and TRBJ2-4 provide the parts outside the CDR3, is ETGVTQSPTHLIKTRGQQVTLRCSSQSGHNTVSWYQQALGQGPQFIFQYYREEENGRGNFPPRFSGLQFPNYSSELNVNALELDDSALYLCASSTQQGGRYKNIQYFGAGTRLSVL.

The chain recombines TRBV5-8 with TRBJ2-7; no firm D call. Germline CDR1 is SGHTS and CDR2 is YDEGEE. The CDR3 extends over 13 amino acids. Trimming stripped 6 bases from V and 3 bases from J, with 13 bases between. The CDR3 loop is CASTLNLGYEQYF. The CDR3 region has the DNA TGTGCCAGCACCCTAAATCTCGGCTACGAGCAGTACTTC.

The rearrangement joins TRBV5-1 to TRBJ2-1, with D possibly TRBD1 on 7 matching bases. Trimming shortened V by 4 bases and J by 7 bases, and 18 bases separated the two germline ends. CDR1 SGHRS and CDR2 YFSETQ come from the germline V gene. This CDR3 region has 15 residues. The CDR3 is CASSPLQGGSNEQFF. As DNA, the CDR3 is TGCGCCAGCAGCCCACTGCAGGGGGGTTCAAATGAGCAGTTCTTC.

The chain is built from TRBV7-9 and TRBJ2-2; TRBD1 might be the D (5 bases). The CDR3 is made up of 15 amino acids. Trimming took 5 bases from V and 4 from J, leaving 14 bases between them. Germline CDR1 and CDR2: SEHNR and FQNEAQ (reference sequence). The CDR3 nucleotides are TGTGCCAGCAGCCTAGGTCAGGGTGGCACCGGGGAGCTGTTTTTT. Encoded protein: CASSLGQGGTGELFF. The variable domain in full, completed from reference TRBV7-9 and TRBJ2-2, reads DTGVSQNPRHKITKRGQNVTFRCDPISEHNRLYWYRQTLGQGPEFLTYFQNEAQLEKSRLLSDRFSAERPKGSFSTLEIQRTEQGDSAMYLCASSLGQGGTGELFFGEGSRLTVL.

The J gene is TRBJ2-4, the V gene TRBV18, with 10 bases identical to TRBD2. From germline, CDR1 is KGHSH and CDR2 LQKENI. CDR3 size: 16 residues. The junction had 9 bases not matched to a gene; V was cut back by 3 bases and J by 7 bases. The CDR3: CASSPQSGRAGNIQYF. In DNA form, the CDR3 reads TGTGCCAGCTCACCGCAGAGCGGGAGGGCGGGGAACATTCAGTACTTC.

The gene calls are TRBV5-1 and TRBJ1-3, with TRBD1 as a possible D gene (6 bases). Germline CDR1 reads SGHRS; CDR2 reads YFSETQ. Deletions cut 3 bases from V and 0 bases from J, with 13 bases between. This CDR3 region has 16 residues. The CDR3: CASSYQGGDSGNTIYF. As DNA, the CDR3 is TGCGCCAGCAGCTACCAAGGGGGGGACTCTGGAAACACCATATATTTT.

The gene calls are TRBV15 and TRBJ1-1, with a possible D match to TRBD1 (6 bases). CDR1 and CDR2 (germline): LNHNV, YYDKDF (reference sequence). This CDR3 has 14 amino acids. V was pared by 1 base and J by 1 base, with 7 bases between. CDR3: CATSRAGQNTEAFF. Written as DNA, the CDR3 is TGTGCCACCAGCAGAGCGGGACAGAACACTGAAGCTTTCTTT.

The chain recombines TRBV5-1 with TRBJ2-7; TRBD2 matches 12 bases. The V segment lost 1 base and the J segment 4 bases; nucleotides outside the gene matches: 6. Germline CDR1 reads SGHRS; CDR2 reads YFSETQ. The CDR3 totals 16 residues. The CDR3 sequence: CASSLYLAGGTYEQYF. The CDR3 DNA sequence: TGCGCCAGCAGCTTGTACCTAGCGGGAGGGACTTACGAGCAGTACTTC. The whole variable domain, remainder taken from reference TRBV5-1 and TRBJ2-7, is KAGVTQTPRYLIKTRGQQVTLSCSPISGHRSVSWYQQTPGQGLQFLFEYFSETQRNKGNFPGRFSGRQFSNSRSEMNVSTLELGDSALYLCASSLYLAGGTYEQYFGPGTRLTVT.

The V gene is TRBV19, the J gene TRBJ2-2; 15 bases line up with TRBD2. The CDR3 covers 20 residues. After removal of 3 bases from V and 1 base from J, the junction contained 9 bases not matched to a gene. Per the germline V gene, CDR1 is LNHDA and CDR2 is SQIVND (reference sequence). CDR3 DNA sequence: TGTGCCAGTAGTATCGGCCCCGGACTAGCGGGGGGGAAGAACACCGGGGAGCTGTTTTTT. Its protein product is CASSIGPGLAGGKNTGELFF.

The rearrangement links TRBV18 to TRBJ1-2; D gene ambiguous. The CDR3 is 17 amino acids. CDR1 is KGHSH, CDR2 LQKENI, per germline. V was pared by 1 base and J by 4 bases, with 19 bases between. This chain's CDR3 is CASSPLVGPSVSYGYTF. The CDR3 DNA reads TGTGCCAGCTCACCACTAGTCGGTCCTTCAGTGTCCTATGGCTACACCTTC.